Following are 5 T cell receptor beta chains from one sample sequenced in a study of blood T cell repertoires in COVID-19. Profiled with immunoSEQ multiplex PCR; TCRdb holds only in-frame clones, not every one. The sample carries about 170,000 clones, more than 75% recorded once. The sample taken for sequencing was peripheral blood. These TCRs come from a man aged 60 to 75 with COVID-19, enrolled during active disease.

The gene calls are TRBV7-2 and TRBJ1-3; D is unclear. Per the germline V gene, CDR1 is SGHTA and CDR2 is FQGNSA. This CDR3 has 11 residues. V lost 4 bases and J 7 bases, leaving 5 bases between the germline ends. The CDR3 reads CASSYGNTIYF. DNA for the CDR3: TGTGCCAGCAGCTACGGGAACACCATATATTTT.

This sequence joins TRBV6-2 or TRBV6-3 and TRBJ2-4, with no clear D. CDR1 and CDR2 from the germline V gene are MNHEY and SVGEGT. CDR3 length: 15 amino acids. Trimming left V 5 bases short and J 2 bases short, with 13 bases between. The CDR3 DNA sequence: TGTGCCAGCAGTAATGGGCTGAACTCCAAAAACATTCAGTACTTC. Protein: CASSNGLNSKNIQYF.

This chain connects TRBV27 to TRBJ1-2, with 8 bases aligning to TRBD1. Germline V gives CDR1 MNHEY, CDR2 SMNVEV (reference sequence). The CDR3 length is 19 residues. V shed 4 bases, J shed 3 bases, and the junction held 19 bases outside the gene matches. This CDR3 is CASSSIGGQGAGRDYGYTF. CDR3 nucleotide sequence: TGTGCCAGCAGTTCGATTGGAGGGCAGGGGGCCGGGCGGGACTATGGCTACACCTTC.

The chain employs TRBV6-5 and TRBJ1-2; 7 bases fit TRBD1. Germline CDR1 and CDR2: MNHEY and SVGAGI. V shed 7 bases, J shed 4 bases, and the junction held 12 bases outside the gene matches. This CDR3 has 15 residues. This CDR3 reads CASTQEGQLLYGYTF. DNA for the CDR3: TGTGCCAGCACCCAAGAGGGACAGCTACTCTATGGCTACACCTTC.

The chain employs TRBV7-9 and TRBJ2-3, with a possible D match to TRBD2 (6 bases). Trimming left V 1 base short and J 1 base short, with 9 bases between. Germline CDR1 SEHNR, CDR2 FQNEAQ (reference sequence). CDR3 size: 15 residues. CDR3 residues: CASSLVAGRTDTQYF. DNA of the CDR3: TGTGCCAGCAGCTTAGTGGCGGGGCGCACAGATACGCAGTATTTT.